The TCR beta chain described here comes from a study of T cell repertoires in ileal Crohn's disease. Study-level information: Biopsies of the neoterminal ileum at postoperative colonoscopy form M6 samples.

Notes on this clone: Antigen specificity is unknown.

Sequenced by immunoSEQ multiplex PCR; TCRdb stores in-frame clones only, minus some. The sample lists about 4,000 clones; roughly 85% were seen once. Study results and caveats: Postoperative endoscopy occurred within one year, median about 7 months.

As for time point: neoterminal ileum biopsy at postoperative endoscopy, about 6 months after surgery. Included were adult ileal or ileocolonic Crohn's patients indicated for ileocolonic resection. Germline V CDR1 and CDR2: SGHAT, FQNNGV. The CDR3 runs to 11 residues. With 5 bases removed from V and 7 bases from J, the gap between germline ends came to 8 bases. The receptor was derived from an adult with Crohn's disease. The chain uses TRBV11-2 and TRBJ1-1; weak D call: TRBD1 (5 bases). Sequenced material: ileal tissue. CDR3 bases: TGTGCCAGCAGCCAGGGATTTGAAGCTTTCTTT. Protein: CASSQGFEAFF.